This entry describes one T cell receptor (beta chain). Its antigen is as yet unknown. CDR3 length equals 13 residues. The V and J ends lost 3 bases and 3 bases, in that order; junction bases with no gene match: 2. Researchers amplified the TCR beta CDR3 regions from RNA transcripts. When the TCR CDR3 underwent first-round RT-PCR, the HTBI primer set was used. TCRdb processed the multiplex PCR reads anew with MiXCR; each CDR3 protein has one entry. Of 490,000 or so distinct CDR3 sequences detected, roughly 23% appear once; the ten largest clones hold around 54%. Those patients with uncontrolled infection, other autoimmune disease, pregnancy or lactation were excluded. These data are taken from a study of T cells in Graves' hyperthyroidism and ophthalmopathy. Overall study: Before treatment of any kind, peripheral blood was taken at initial diagnosis.

Whole-study findings and limits: The model anticipated ophthalmopathy a median approximately 6.6 months pre-onset.

V is TRBV12-3 or TRBV12-4 and J is TRBJ2-7; 7 bases are shared with TRBD2. The sample taken for sequencing was blood. This clonotype was sampled from a woman in her sixties or seventies with Graves' ophthalmopathy. As DNA, the CDR3 is TGTGCCAGCAGTTTCGGGACTATCTACGAGCAGTACTTC. Translating it yields CASSFGTIYEQYF.